Here is one T cell receptor (beta chain) with its context. The data were taken from a study of blood T cell repertoires in COVID-19. Background on the study: The United States, Italy and Spain supplied acute and convalescent COVID-19 samples. Sample material is recorded as cDNA or gDNA derived from T cells, B-cell-depleted T cells, or PBMCs.

Per the original data handling: Amplification from reference gene primers served as the basis for estimated nucleated cell counts. Clones were read by immunoSEQ multiplex PCR, and TCRdb kept only the in-frame ones, dropping some. That table supplies the V and J calls and clone size; D and trimming were determined from the DNA. Here the sample spans approximately 66,000 clones, roughly 90% being singletons. The sequenced sample consisted of peripheral blood. This sequence originates from a woman in her fifties or sixties with active or convalescent COVID-19.

The CDR3 DNA reads TGTGCCAGCAGTCTACAGGGGATCAATCAGCCCCAGCATTTT. This encodes CASSLQGINQPQHF. The chain joins TRBV6-5 to TRBJ1-5; 7 bases fit TRBD1. The CDR3 totals 14 residues. Per the germline V gene, CDR1 is MNHEY and CDR2 is SVGAGI. Trimming removed 5 bases from V and 3 bases from J; junction bases left unmatched: 4.